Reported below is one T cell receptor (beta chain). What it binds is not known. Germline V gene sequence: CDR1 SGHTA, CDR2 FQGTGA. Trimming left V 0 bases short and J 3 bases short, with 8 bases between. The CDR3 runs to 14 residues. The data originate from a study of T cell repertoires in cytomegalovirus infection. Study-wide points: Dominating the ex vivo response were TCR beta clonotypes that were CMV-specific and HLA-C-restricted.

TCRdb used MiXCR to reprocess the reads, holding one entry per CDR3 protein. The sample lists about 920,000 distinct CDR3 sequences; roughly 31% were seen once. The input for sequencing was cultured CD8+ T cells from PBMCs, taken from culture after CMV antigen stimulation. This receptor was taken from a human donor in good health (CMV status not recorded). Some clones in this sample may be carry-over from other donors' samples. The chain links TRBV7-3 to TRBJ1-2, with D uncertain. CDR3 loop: CASSLTELYYGYTF. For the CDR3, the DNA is TGTGCCAGCAGCTTAACAGAACTCTACTATGGCTACACCTTC.